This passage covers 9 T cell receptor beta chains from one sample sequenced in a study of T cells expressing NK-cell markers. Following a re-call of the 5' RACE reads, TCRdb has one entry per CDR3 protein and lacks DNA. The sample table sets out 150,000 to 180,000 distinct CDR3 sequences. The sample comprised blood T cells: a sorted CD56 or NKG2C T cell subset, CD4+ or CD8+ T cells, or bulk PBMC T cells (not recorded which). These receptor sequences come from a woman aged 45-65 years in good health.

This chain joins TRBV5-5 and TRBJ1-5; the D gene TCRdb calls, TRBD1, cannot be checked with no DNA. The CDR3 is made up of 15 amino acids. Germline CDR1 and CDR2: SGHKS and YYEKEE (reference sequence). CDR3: CASSEDRAFNQPQHF.

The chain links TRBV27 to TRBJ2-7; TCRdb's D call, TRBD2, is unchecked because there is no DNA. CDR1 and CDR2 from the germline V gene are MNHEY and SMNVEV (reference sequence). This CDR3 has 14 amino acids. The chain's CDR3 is CASIRRGSGNEQYF.

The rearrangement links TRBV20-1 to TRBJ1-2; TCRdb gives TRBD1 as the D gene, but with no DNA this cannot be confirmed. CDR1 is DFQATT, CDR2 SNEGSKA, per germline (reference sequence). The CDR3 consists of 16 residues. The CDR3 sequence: CSAKGQGTFMGYGYTF.

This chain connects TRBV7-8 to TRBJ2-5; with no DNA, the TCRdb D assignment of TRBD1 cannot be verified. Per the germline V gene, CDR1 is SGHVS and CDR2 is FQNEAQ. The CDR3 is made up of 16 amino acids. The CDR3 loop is CASSSSGTREKETQYF.

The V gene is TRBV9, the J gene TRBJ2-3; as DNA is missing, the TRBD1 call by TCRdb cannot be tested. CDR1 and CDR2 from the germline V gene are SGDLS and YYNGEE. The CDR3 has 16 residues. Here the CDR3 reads CASSVEGQGNTDTQYF.

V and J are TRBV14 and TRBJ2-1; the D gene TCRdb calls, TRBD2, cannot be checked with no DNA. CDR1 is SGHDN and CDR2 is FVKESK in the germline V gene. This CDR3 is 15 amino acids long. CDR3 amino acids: CASSQLGSGYNEQFF.

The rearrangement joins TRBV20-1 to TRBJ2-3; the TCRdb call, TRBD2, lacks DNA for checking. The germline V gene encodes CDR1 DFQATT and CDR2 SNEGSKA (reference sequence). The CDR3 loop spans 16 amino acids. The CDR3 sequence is CSARVVPSGLTDTQYF.

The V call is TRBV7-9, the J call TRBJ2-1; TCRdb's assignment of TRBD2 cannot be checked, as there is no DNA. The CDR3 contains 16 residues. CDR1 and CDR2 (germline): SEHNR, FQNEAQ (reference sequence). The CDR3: CASSPRTSGISDEQFF.

CDR3 sequence: CASSYLRNTEAFF. This chain connects TRBV6-5 to TRBJ1-1. The CDR3 covers 13 residues. The germline CDR1 and CDR2 sequences are MNHEY and SVGAGI.